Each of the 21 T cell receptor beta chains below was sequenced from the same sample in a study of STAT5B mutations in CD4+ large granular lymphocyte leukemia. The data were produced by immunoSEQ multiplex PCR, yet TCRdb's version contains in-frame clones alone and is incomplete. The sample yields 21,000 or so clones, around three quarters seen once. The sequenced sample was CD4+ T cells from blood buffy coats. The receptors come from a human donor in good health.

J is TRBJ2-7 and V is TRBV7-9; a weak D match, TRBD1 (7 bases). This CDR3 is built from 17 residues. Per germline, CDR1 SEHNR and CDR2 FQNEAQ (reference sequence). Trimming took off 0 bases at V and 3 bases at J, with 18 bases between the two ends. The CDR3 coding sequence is TGTGCCAGCAGCTTAGCAGGGGGGACAGCTTTTTACTACGAGCAGTACTTC. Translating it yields CASSLAGGTAFYYEQYF.

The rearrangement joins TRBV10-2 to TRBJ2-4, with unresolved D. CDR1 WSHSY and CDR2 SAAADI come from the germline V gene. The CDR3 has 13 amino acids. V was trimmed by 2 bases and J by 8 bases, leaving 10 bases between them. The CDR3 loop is CASSEEKWDIQYF. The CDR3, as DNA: TGCGCCAGCAGTGAGGAGAAGTGGGACATTCAGTACTTC.

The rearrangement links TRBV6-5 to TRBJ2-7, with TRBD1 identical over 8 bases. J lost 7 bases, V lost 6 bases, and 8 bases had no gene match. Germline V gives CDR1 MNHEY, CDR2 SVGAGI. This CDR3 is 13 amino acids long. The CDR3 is CASRSTGVREQYF. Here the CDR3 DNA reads TGTGCCAGCAGGTCGACAGGGGTCAGGGAGCAGTACTTC.

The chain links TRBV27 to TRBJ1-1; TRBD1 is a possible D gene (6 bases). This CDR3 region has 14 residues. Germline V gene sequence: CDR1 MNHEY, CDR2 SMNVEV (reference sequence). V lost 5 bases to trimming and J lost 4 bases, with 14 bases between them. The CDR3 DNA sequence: TGTGCCAGCAGTGCCCAAACAGGGCGCACTGAAGCTTTCTTT. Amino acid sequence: CASSAQTGRTEAFF.

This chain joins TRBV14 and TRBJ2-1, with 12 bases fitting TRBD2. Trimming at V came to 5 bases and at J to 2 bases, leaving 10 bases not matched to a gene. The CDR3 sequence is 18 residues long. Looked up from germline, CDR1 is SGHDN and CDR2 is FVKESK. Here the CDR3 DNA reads TGTGCCAGCAGCGGCGGACTAGCGGGATCCCTAGCCTACAATGAGCAGTTCTTC. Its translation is CASSGGLAGSLAYNEQFF.

The CDR3 nucleotides read TGTGCCTGGATGTTGCGGGGGATCGCTGCTGAAGCTTTCTTT. Amino acids: CAWMLRGIAAEAFF. The chain uses TRBV30 and TRBJ1-1, with D perhaps matching TRBD1 (5 bases). The CDR3 spans 14 residues. Trimming cost V 4 bases and J 6 bases, with 18 bases left between them. Germline CDR1 and CDR2: GTSNPN and SVGIG (reference sequence). Full variable domain (outside the CDR3, taken from reference TRBV30 and TRBJ1-1): SQTIHQWPATLVQPVGSPLSLECTVEGTSNPNLYWYRQAAGRGLQLLFYSVGIGQISSEVPQNLSASRPQDRQFILSSKKLLLSDSGFYLCAWMLRGIAAEAFFGQGTRLTVV.

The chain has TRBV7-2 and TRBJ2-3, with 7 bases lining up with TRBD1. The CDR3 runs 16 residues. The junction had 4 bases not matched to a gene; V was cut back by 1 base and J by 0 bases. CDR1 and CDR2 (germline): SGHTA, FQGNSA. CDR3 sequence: CASSLVGTDSTDTQYF. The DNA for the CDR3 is TGTGCCAGCAGCTTAGTCGGGACAGACAGCACAGATACGCAGTATTTT.

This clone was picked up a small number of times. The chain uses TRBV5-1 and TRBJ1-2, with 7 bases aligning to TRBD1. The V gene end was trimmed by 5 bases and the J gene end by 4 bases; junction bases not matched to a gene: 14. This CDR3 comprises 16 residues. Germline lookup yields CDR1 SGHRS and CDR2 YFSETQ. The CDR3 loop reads CASSYTTGKIVYGYTF. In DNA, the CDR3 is TGCGCCAGCAGTTACACGACAGGGAAAATAGTCTATGGCTACACCTTC.

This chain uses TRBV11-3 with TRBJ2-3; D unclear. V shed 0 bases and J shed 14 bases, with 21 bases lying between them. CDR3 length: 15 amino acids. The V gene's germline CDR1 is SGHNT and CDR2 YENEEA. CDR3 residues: CASSLDSSGSPRAYF. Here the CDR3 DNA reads TGTGCCAGCAGCTTAGATTCAAGTGGATCCCCTAGGGCGTATTTT. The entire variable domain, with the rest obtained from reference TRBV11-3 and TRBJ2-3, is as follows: EAGVVQSPRYKIIEKKQPVAFWCNPISGHNTLYWYLQNLGQGPELLIRYENEEAVDDSQLPKDRFSAERLKGVDSTLKIQPAELGDSAVYLCASSLDSSGSPRAYFGPGTRLTVL.

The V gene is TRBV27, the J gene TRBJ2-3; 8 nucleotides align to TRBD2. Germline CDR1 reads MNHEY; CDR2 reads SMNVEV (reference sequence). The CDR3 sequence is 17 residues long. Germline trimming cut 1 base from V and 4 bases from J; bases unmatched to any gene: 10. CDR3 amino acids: CASSLFGRGGEADTQYF. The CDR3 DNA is TGTGCCAGCAGTTTATTCGGTCGGGGGGGGGAGGCAGATACGCAGTATTTT.

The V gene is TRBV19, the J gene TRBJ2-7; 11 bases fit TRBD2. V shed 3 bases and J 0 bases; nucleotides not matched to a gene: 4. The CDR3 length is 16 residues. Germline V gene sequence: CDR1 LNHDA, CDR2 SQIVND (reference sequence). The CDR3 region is CASSIRGLADSYEQYF. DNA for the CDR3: TGTGCCAGTAGTATCAGGGGACTAGCGGACTCCTACGAGCAGTACTTC. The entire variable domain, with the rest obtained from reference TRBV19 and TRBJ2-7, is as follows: DGGITQSPKYLFRKEGQNVTLSCEQNLNHDAMYWYRQDPGQGLRLIYYSQIVNDFQKGDIAEGYSVSREKKESFPLTVTSAQKNPTAFYLCASSIRGLADSYEQYFGPGTRLTVT.

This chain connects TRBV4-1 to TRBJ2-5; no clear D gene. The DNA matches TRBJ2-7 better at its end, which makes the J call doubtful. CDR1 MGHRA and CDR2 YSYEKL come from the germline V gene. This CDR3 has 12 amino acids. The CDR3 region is CASSQGTYEQYF. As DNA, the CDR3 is TGCGCCAGCAGCCAAGGGACCTACGAGCAGTACTTC.

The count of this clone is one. The CDR3 is CASTLRIAKNIQYF. The CDR3, as DNA: TGTGCCAGCACCCTTAGGATAGCCAAAAACATTCAGTACTTC. This sequence joins TRBV2 and TRBJ2-4, with no clear D. CDR3 length equals 14 residues. Trimming left V 7 bases short and J 0 bases short, with 10 bases between. Germline lookup yields CDR1 SNHLY and CDR2 FYNNEI. Looking up the rest from reference TRBV2 and TRBJ2-4 gives the full variable domain: EPEVTQTPSHQVTQMGQEVILRCVPISNHLYFYWYRQILGQKVEFLVSFYNNEISEKSEIFDDQFSVERPDGSNFTLKIRSTKLEDSAMYFCASTLRIAKNIQYFGAGTRLSVL.

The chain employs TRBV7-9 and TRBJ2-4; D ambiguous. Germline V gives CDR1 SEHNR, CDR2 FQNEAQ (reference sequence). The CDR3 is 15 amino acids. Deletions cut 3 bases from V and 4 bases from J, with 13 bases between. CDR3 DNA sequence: TGTGCCAGCAGCTTCAATATCGACCTTAAAAACATTCAGTACTTC. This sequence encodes CASSFNIDLKNIQYF.

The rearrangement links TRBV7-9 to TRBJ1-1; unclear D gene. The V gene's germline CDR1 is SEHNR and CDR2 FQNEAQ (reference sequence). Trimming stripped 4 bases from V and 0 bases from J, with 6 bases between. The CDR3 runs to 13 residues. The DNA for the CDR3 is TGTGCCAGCAGCTCAAAAATGAACACTGAAGCTTTCTTT. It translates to CASSSKMNTEAFF. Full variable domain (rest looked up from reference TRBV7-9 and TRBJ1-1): DTGVSQNPRHKITKRGQNVTFRCDPISEHNRLYWYRQTLGQGPEFLTYFQNEAQLEKSRLLSDRFSAERPKGSFSTLEIQRTEQGDSAMYLCASSSKMNTEAFFGQGTRLTVV.

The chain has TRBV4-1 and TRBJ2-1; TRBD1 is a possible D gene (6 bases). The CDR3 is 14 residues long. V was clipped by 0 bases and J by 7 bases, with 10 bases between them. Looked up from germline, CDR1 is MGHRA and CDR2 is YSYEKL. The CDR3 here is CASSQEQGINEQFF. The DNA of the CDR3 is TGCGCCAGCAGCCAAGAACAGGGTATAAATGAGCAGTTCTTC.

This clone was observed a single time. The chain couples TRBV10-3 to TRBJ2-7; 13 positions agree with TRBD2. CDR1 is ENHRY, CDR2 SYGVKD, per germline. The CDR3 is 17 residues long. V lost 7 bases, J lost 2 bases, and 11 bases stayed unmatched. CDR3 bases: TGTGCCATCAACTCGGGACTAGCGGGACCAGATACCTACGAGCAGTACTTC. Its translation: CAINSGLAGPDTYEQYF.

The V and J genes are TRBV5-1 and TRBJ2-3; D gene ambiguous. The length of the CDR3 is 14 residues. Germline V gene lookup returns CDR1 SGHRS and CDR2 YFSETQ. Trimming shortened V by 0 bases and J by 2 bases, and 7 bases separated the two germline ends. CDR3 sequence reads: CASSLAANTDTQYF. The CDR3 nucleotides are TGCGCCAGCAGCTTGGCCGCCAACACAGATACGCAGTATTTT.

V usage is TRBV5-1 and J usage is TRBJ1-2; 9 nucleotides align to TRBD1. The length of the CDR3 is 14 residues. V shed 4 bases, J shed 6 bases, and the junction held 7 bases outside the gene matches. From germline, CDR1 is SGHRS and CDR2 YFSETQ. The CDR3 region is CASSRITGGDGYTF. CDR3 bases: TGCGCCAGCAGCCGAATTACAGGGGGCGATGGCTACACCTTC.

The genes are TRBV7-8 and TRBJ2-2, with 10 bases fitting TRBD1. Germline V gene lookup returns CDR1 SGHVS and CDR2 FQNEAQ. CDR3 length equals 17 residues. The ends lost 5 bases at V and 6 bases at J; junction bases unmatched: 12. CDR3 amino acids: CASSVDRGPAFAGELFF. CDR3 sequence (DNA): TGTGCCAGCAGCGTTGACAGGGGGCCGGCGTTCGCCGGGGAGCTGTTTTTT.

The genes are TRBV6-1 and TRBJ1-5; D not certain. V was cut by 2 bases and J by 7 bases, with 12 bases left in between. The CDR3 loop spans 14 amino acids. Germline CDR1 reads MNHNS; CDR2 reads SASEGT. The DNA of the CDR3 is TGTGCCAGCAGTGAATTAGCCGGGCAGCAGCCCCAGCATTTT. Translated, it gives CASSELAGQQPQHF.